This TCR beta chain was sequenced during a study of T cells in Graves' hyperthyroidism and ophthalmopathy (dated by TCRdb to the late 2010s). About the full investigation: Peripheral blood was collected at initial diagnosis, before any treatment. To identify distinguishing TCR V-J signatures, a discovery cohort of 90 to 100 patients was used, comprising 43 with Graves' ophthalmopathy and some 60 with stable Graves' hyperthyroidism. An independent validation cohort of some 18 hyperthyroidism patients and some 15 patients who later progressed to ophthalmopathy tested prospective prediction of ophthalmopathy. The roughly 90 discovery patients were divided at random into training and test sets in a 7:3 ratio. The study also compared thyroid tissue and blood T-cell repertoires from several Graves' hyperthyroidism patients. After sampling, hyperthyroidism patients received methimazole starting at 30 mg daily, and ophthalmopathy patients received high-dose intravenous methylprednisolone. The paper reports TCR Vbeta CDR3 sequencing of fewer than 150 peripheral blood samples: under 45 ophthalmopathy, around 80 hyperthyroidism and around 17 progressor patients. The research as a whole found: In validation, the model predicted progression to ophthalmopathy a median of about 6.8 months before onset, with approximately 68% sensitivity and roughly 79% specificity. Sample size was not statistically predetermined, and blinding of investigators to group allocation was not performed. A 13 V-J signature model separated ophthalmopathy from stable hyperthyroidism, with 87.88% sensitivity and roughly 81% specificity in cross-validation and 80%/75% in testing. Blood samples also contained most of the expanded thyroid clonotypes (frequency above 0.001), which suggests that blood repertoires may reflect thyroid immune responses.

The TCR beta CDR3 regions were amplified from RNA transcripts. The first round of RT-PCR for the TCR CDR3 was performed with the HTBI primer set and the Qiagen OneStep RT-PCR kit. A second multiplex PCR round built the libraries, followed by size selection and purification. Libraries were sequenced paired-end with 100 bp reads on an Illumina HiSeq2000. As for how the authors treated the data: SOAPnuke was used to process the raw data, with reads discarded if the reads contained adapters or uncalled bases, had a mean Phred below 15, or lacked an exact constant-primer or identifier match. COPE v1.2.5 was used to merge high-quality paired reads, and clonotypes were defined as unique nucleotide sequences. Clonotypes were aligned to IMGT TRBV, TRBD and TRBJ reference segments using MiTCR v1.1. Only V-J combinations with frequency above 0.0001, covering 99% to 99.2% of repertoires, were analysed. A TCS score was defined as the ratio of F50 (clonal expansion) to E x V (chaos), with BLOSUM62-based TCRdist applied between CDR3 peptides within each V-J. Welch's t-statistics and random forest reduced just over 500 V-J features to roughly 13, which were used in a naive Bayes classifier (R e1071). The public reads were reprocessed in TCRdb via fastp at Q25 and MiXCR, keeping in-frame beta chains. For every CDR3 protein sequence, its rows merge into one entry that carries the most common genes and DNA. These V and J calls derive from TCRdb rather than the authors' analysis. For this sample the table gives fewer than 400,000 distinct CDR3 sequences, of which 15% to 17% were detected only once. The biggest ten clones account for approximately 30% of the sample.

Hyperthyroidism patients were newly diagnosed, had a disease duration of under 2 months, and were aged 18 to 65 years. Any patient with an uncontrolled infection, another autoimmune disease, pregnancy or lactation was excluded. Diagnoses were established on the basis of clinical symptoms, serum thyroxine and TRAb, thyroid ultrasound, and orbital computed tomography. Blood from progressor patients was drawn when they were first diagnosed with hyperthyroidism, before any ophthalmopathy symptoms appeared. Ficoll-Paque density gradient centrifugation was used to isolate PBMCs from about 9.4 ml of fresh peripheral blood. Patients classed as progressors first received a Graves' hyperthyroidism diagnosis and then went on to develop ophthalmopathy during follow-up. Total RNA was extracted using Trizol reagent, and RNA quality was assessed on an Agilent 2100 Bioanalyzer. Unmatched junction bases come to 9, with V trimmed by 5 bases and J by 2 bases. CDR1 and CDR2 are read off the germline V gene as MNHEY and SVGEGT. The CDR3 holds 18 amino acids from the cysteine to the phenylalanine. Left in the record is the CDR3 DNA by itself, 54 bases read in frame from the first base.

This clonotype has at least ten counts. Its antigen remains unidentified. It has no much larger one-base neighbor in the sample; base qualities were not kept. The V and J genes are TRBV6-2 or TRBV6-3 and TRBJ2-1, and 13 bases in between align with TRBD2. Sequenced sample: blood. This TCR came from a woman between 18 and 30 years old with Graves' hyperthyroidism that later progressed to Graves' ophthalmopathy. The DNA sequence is TGTGCCAGCAGTCACGGGACTAGCGGGACCCACCCCTACAATGAGCAGTTCTTC. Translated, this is CASSHGTSGTHPYNEQFF.